The 17 T cell receptor beta chains listed next were all sequenced from one sample in a study of beta chain features in type 1 diabetes. Expressed TCRB transcripts were sequenced because the entire RNA isolate underwent reverse transcription. Method: immunoSEQ multiplex PCR; TCRdb's copy keeps in-frame clones and lacks some. This table has about 270,000 clones, about 14% appearing once. The material sequenced was naive CD4+ T cells from blood. These receptors originate from a woman aged 40 to 55 in good health.

This chain uses TRBV6-5 with TRBJ1-1; perhaps TRBD1 as D (5 bases). From germline, CDR1 is MNHEY and CDR2 SVGAGI. The CDR3 is 15 amino acids. The germline V and J ends were trimmed by 0 bases and 0 bases, with 8 bases remaining between them. CDR3 protein: CASSYSGGVNTEAFF. Here the CDR3 DNA reads TGTGCCAGCAGTTACTCGGGAGGGGTGAACACTGAAGCTTTCTTT.

The chain joins TRBV9 to TRBJ2-2; TRBD1 matches 12 bases. Trimming removed 4 bases from V and 5 bases from J; junction bases left unmatched: 6. Germline CDR1 reads SGDLS; CDR2 reads YYNGEE. This CDR3 has 16 residues. The CDR3 nucleotides are TGTGCCAGCAGCAGCCGGGGACAGGGGGCGACCGGGGAGCTGTTTTTT. Translation: CASSSRGQGATGELFF.

This clone was recorded a few times. This chain connects TRBV4-1 to TRBJ2-2; D gene uncertain. Trimming pared 0 bases from V and 3 bases from J, leaving 8 bases between. This CDR3 region has 15 residues. Germline V lookup: CDR1 MGHRA, CDR2 YSYEKL. This CDR3 is CASSQDRVDTGELFF. CDR3 nucleotide sequence: TGCGCCAGCAGCCAAGATCGGGTGGACACCGGGGAGCTGTTTTTT.

The gene calls are TRBV28 and TRBJ1-4; TRBD1 matches at 8 bases. This CDR3 is 13 amino acids long. Germline V lookup: CDR1 MDHEN, CDR2 SYDVKM. V trimming: 7 bases; J trimming: 6 bases; junction bases outside the gene matches: 4. As DNA, the CDR3 is TGTGCCAGCAACCCGACAGGGGATGAAAAACTGTTTTTT. Protein sequence: CASNPTGDEKLFF.

The chain employs TRBV25-1 and TRBJ2-7; 7 nucleotides line up with TRBD1. Per germline, CDR1 MGHDK and CDR2 SYGVNS. V dropped 4 bases and J dropped 0; count of bases not matched to a gene: 6. The CDR3 loop spans 15 amino acids. DNA of the CDR3: TGTGCCAGCAGTGTGGGACAGCCCAGCTCCTACGAGCAGTACTTC. Its protein product is CASSVGQPSSYEQYF.

The chain couples TRBV25-1 to TRBJ1-6; TRBD1 matches 7 bases. This CDR3 has 15 residues. V was clipped by 4 bases and J by 6 bases; unmatched bases: 6. Germline lookup yields CDR1 MGHDK and CDR2 SYGVNS. In nucleotides, the CDR3 is TGTGCCAGCAGTGGGTGGACAGGCGTTAATTCACCCCTCCACTTT. Translating gives CASSGWTGVNSPLHF.

This clone was found a few times. This sequence joins TRBV2 and TRBJ1-2; 8 bases match TRBD1. CDR3 length: 14 residues. The V gene's germline CDR1 is SNHLY and CDR2 FYNNEI. Germline trimming cut 3 bases from V and 4 bases from J; bases unmatched to any gene: 4. The CDR3 reads CASSDQGASYGYTF. CDR3 bases: TGTGCCAGCAGTGATCAGGGGGCGAGCTATGGCTACACCTTC.

V and J are TRBV5-1 and TRBJ2-3; 8 bases align to TRBD2. The CDR3 extends over 14 amino acids. Germline V gene lookup returns CDR1 SGHRS and CDR2 YFSETQ. The J segment lost 2 bases and the V segment lost 5 bases, leaving 4 bases of the junction unmatched. CDR3 bases: TGCGCCAGCAGGGCGGGGGGCCACACAGATACGCAGTATTTT. It translates to CASRAGGHTDTQYF.

The chain combines TRBV21-1 with TRBJ1-1; the D call TRBD1 from the table was never checked on the DNA. TRBV21-1 is marked as a pseudogene. This CDR3 is built from 17 residues. The CDR3 bases are TGTGCCAGCAGCAAACGGGTTATTCGACAGGGGGACACTGAAGCTTTCTTT. It translates to CASSKRVIRQGDTEAFF.

The J gene is TRBJ1-4, the V gene TRBV19; 8 nucleotides agree with TRBD1. This CDR3 comprises 15 residues. Germline values: CDR1 LNHDA, CDR2 SQIVND (reference sequence). The J segment lost 10 bases and the V segment lost 7 bases, leaving 14 bases of the junction unmatched. The CDR3 DNA is TGTGCCAGTACCTACGGGATGACAGGGGAGGCAAAACTGTTTTTT. Protein: CASTYGMTGEAKLFF.

This clone was recorded a few times. This chain connects TRBV6-1 to TRBJ2-7; D unclear. Per the germline V gene, CDR1 is MNHNS and CDR2 is SASEGT. The ends were cut back, 4 bases at V and 4 bases at J, with 23 bases in the middle. CDR3 length: 17 residues. The CDR3 DNA reads as TGTGCCAGCAGTGCCCCCCACATGGGTGGGCCAAGTTACGAGCAGTACTTC. Translation gives CASSAPHMGGPSYEQYF.

This clone has only a few counts. This sequence joins TRBV7-8 and TRBJ2-5, with 8 positions matching TRBD2. Germline V gene data show CDR1 as SGHVS and CDR2 as FQNEAQ. The CDR3 has 15 amino acids. The V segment lost 5 bases and the J segment 7 bases; nucleotides outside the gene matches: 12. CDR3 sequence: CASSPLAGGSRTQYF. The DNA of the CDR3 is TGTGCCAGCAGCCCGCTGGCGGGGGGTTCCCGGACCCAGTACTTC.

This clone was seen a handful of times. The chain recombines TRBV2 with TRBJ2-7; D is undetermined. Trimming removed 6 bases from V and 2 bases from J, with 8 bases in between. CDR3 length: 12 residues. Germline CDR1 and CDR2: SNHLY and FYNNEI. CDR3 nucleotide sequence: TGTGCCAGCAGAAGCGATACCTACGAGCAGTACTTC. Its protein product is CASRSDTYEQYF.

The gene calls are TRBV12-5 and TRBJ1-2; D gene uncertain. This CDR3 comprises 13 residues. Germline V CDR1 and CDR2: LGHNT, FRNRAP. Trimming shortened V by 7 bases and J by 8 bases, and 17 bases separated the two germline ends. CDR3 in amino acids: CASARGVARGYTF. CDR3 DNA: TGTGCTAGTGCCCGTGGCGTGGCGCGGGGCTACACCTTC.

This clone came up a few times. V is TRBV29-1 and J is TRBJ2-2, with D maybe TRBD1 (5 bases). The CDR3 has 11 amino acids. Germline V gene lookup returns CDR1 SQVTM and CDR2 ANQGSEA. Trimming left V 4 bases short and J 6 bases short, with 6 bases between. The CDR3 protein is CSVGGPGELFF. The CDR3 bases are TGCAGCGTTGGGGGCCCCGGGGAGCTGTTTTTT.

CDR3 in amino acids: CASSATSTPYNEQFF. The CDR3 DNA is TGTGCCAGCAGCGCGACTAGCACCCCTTACAATGAGCAGTTCTTC. The chain links TRBV9 to TRBJ2-1, with TRBD2 identical over 7 bases. Losses at the gene ends were 3 bases for V and 4 bases for J; bases not matched to a gene: 7. The CDR3 contains 15 residues. Germline V CDR1 and CDR2: SGDLS, YYNGEE.

The table lists this clone with a few counts. The V call is TRBV5-1, the J call TRBJ2-1; tentatively, D is TRBD2 (6 bases). The V gene lost 7 bases and the J gene lost 1 base, with 9 bases spanning the gap. Per germline, CDR1 SGHRS and CDR2 YFSETQ. CDR3 size: 13 residues. For the CDR3, the DNA is TGCGCCAGCGGCGGGGAATCCTACAATGAGCAGTTCTTC. Its translation: CASGGESYNEQFF.